A single sample gave rise to the 7 T cell receptor beta chains below, sequenced in a study of T-cell memory formation after mild COVID-19. One entry per CDR3 protein results from TCRdb running MiXCR on the 5' RACE reads. Of a few hundred thousand distinct CDR3 sequences in the sample, approximately 15% were seen once. Sequenced sample: PBMCs or a T cell subset sorted from them (not recorded which). These receptor sequences come from a man aged 18 to 29 who had mild COVID-19 (a few samples of this study predate the infection). Cell type and time point are not known.

The chain recombines TRBV15 with TRBJ2-7; D is perhaps TRBD1 (5 bases). The V and J ends lost 0 bases and 6 bases respectively, with 6 bases between them. Germline V lookup: CDR1 LNHNV, CDR2 YYDKDF (reference sequence). CDR3 size: 12 residues. CDR3 DNA sequence: TGTGCCACCAGCAGAGATCAGGGCGAGCAGTACGTC. Amino acids: CATSRDQGEQYV.

This clonotype came up a few times. The V gene is TRBV4-1, the J gene TRBJ1-5, with D possibly matching TRBD1 (5 bases). The germline V and J ends were trimmed by 1 base and 3 bases, with 22 bases remaining between them. This CDR3 contains 19 residues. Germline CDR1 MGHRA, CDR2 YSYEKL. DNA for the CDR3: TGCGCCAGCAGCCAAGCCACGGTCGGGCTTGACAGACCCAATCAGCCCCAGCATTTT. Its protein is CASSQATVGLDRPNQPQHF.

The rearrangement joins TRBV15 to TRBJ2-5; D unclear. Trimming took off 0 bases at V and 5 bases at J, with 13 bases between the two ends. The CDR3 has 15 amino acids. Per the germline V gene, CDR1 is LNHNV and CDR2 is YYDKDF (reference sequence). CDR3 sequence (DNA): TGTGCCACCAGCAGAGATCCGGCGGCTCGGGAGACCCAGTACTTC. It codes for CATSRDPAARETQYF. Full variable domain (missing parts from reference TRBV15 and TRBJ2-5): DAMVIQNPRYQVTQFGKPVTLSCSQTLNHNVMYWYQQKSSQAPKLLFHYYDKDFNNEADTPDNFQSRRPNTSFCFLDIRSPGLGDTAMYLCATSRDPAARETQYFGPGTRLLVL.

This chain connects TRBV6-1 to TRBJ1-5; D possibly corresponds to TRBD1 (5 bases). Germline V gene sequence: CDR1 MNHNS, CDR2 SASEGT. V was trimmed by 4 bases and J by 2 bases, leaving 12 bases between them. This CDR3 is 15 amino acids long. In DNA form, the CDR3 reads TGTGCCAGCAGTGCTTTCAGGGTGGGCAATCAGCCCCAGCATTTT. This sequence encodes CASSAFRVGNQPQHF.

This clonotype has ten or more counts. The chain recombines TRBV7-2 with TRBJ2-1; 8 bases align to TRBD2. CDR1 SGHTA and CDR2 FQGNSA come from the germline V gene. This CDR3 is 14 amino acids long. Germline trimming cut 1 base from V and 9 bases from J; bases unmatched to any gene: 5. For the CDR3, the DNA is TGTGCCAGCAGCTTAGGGGCGGGGGGTAGTGAGCAGTTCTTC. Its translation is CASSLGAGGSEQFF.

This clonotype was counted only a few times. V and J are TRBV5-1 and TRBJ1-2, with D possibly TRBD1 on 5 matching bases. The CDR3 contains 13 residues. The V end lost 1 base, the J end lost 7 bases, and 11 bases lay between the germline ends. The germline V gene encodes CDR1 SGHRS and CDR2 YFSETQ. The CDR3 region is CASSLTGDSGYTF. For the CDR3, the DNA is TGCGCCAGCAGCTTGACCGGGGACTCTGGCTACACCTTC.

This clonotype was recorded a few times. This chain connects TRBV4-1 to TRBJ2-5; TRBD2 agrees at 7 bases. V lost 3 bases to trimming and J lost 5 bases; unmatched junction nucleotides: 9. CDR3 length: 15 residues. Germline V gene sequence: CDR1 MGHRA, CDR2 YSYEKL. CDR3 region: CASSHPGGMGETQYF. The CDR3, as DNA: TGCGCCAGCAGCCATCCGGGGGGTATGGGCGAGACCCAGTACTTC.